The following is a T cell receptor beta chain sequence with its context. V was clipped by 2 bases and J by 9 bases, with 16 bases between them. The germline CDR1 and CDR2 sequences are LGHDT and YNNKEL (reference sequence). The CDR3 extends over 14 amino acids. The entry originates in a study of blood T cell repertoires in COVID-19. Clones were read by immunoSEQ multiplex PCR, and TCRdb kept only the in-frame ones, dropping some. The data show some 160,000 clones, 85% to 90% seen once. This receptor was identified in a woman in her forties or fifties who had recovered from COVID-19. The specimen was PBMCs or T cells enriched from blood (not recorded which). This chain links TRBV3-1 (or the pseudogene TRBV3-2) with TRBJ1-2, with D possibly TRBD1 on 6 matching bases. The CDR3 is CASSQRRQDNRYTF. In DNA form, the CDR3 reads TGTGCCAGCAGCCAACGTCGACAGGACAATCGCTACACCTTC.